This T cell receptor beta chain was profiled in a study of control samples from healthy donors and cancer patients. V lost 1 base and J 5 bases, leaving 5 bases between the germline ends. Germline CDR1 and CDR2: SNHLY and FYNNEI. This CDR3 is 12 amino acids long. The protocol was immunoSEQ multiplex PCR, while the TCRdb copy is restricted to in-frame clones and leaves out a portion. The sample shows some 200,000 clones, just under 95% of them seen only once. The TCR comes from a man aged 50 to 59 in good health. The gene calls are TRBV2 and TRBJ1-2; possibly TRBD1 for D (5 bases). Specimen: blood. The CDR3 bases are TGTGCCAGCAGTGAAGAGGGGTATGGCTACACCTTC. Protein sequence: CASSEEGYGYTF.